This T cell receptor beta chain was identified in a study of blood T cell repertoires in COVID-19. Study at large: Spain, Italy and the United States supplied samples that represented acute and convalescent COVID-19. T cells, B-cell-depleted T cells, or PBMCs supplied cDNA or gDNA.

The germline gives CDR1 SGHTA, CDR2 FQGTGA. The CDR3 has 15 residues. V shed 5 bases and J 6 bases; nucleotides not matched to a gene: 9. Assay used: immunoSEQ multiplex PCR; TCRdb lists only in-frame clones, some missing. The sample comprises 78,000 or so clones, 65% to 90% of which are singletons, and 5.5% to 7.5% rests with the top ten. The source of this sequence is a woman in her sixties or seventies with acute or convalescent COVID-19. This chain connects TRBV7-3 to TRBJ2-3; 9 positions match TRBD2. What was sequenced was peripheral blood. The CDR3 nucleotides are TGTGCCAGCAGCCCCTCAGGACTAGCGTCGGATACGCAGTATTTT. Translated, it gives CASSPSGLASDTQYF.